This TCR beta chain was found in a study of shared clonotypes between healthy human individuals (dated by TCRdb to the early 2020s). In terms of the full investigation: A couple of women and three men aged 18 to 49 years were included in the cohort. For each donor, CD4 naive and CD4 memory were each given three plates, CD8 naive was given two plates, and CD8 memory was given one plate. To estimate repertoire size and how much clonotype sharing occurs between individuals, the study deeply sequenced the blood TCR repertoires of 5 or 6 healthy adults. To increase sequencing depth and limit assay-specific biases, TCR repertoire library preparation and sequencing were carried out by different laboratories using diverse techniques. Each donor's leukapheresis produced roughly between roughly 0.85 and 9.5 billion PBMCs.

This clone was observed a few times. The specificity of this receptor is unknown. Base quality data are lacking; no much larger clone is found one base away. Donors were healthy HIV-negative adults with no recently reported acute infections or vaccinations. Every donor was a Caucasian adult residing in Nashville, Tennessee, USA. CD4+ T cells were enriched by magnetic negative selection; naive cells were then positively selected on CD45RA, and the negative fraction formed the memory subset. Blood was obtained by leukapheresis, after which PBMCs were separated by Ficoll-Histopaque density gradient centrifugation and cryopreserved in liquid nitrogen vapor phase. Analytical flow cytometry was used to check the purity and quantity of each magnetically sorted T cell population. From each sorted fraction, genomic DNA was isolated and quantified by UV absorbance on a Nanodrop 2000c. V and J are trimmed by 0 bases and 5 bases, and the gene matches miss 7 bases of the junction. CDR1 and CDR2 are drawn from the germline V gene: KGHSH, LQKENI. Its CDR3 holds 17 amino acids, cysteine through phenylalanine. Only CDR3 DNA remains: 51 bases, in frame from the first base.

TCR CDR3 regions were amplified from genomic DNA by multiplex PCR using the deep immunoSEQ assay. Genomic DNA extracted from each cell subset was distributed evenly over all wells of several immunoSEQ 96-well plates, and each plate served as one replicate. For sorted subsets, roughly 190 ng of genomic DNA, equivalent to some 30,000 T cell genomes, went into each replicate PCR. Purified libraries were quantified with a Qubit 3.0 fluorometer, sized on a Bioanalyzer 2100, and re-quantified with the KAPA Library Quantification kit. A separate single-read 150-cycle Illumina NextSeq 550 flow cell was used to sequence each immunoSEQ 96-well plate. Per the authors' processing: Because only junctional sequences without quality scores were contained in the immunoSEQ output, filtering matching that applied to full-length reads could not be performed. To assign V/J genes and CDR3, sequences were annotated using PyIR, a Python wrapper for IgBLAST v1.9, with IMGT germline references. Reads were filtered out if the reads had weak V/J assignments (E-value above 1e-6), no CDR3, stop codons, out-of-frame junctions, or ambiguous translated residues. V3J clonotypes were defined as sequences sharing the same inferred V gene, J gene, and CDR3 amino acid sequence. The percentage overlap between two repertoires was calculated by dividing the number of shared unique clonotypes by the size of the smaller repertoire. Three approaches were used to assess repertoire richness: RTK rarefaction, the Chao1 estimator, and Recon v2.1 estimates of unobserved clonotypes. For all TCRbeta clonotypes obtained by the gDNA method from a few donors, generation probabilities were computed with OLGA. TCRdb provides this immuneACCESS table in a form limited to in-frame rearrangements. Some clones are lacking; in checked studies, under half of them reflect an unresolved V gene, and why the rest are absent is not known. The V and J calls and clone size were taken over from that table, and D and trimming were inferred from the DNA. The sample records over a million clones, roughly 70% of which are singletons. The top ten clonotypes cover approximately 1.5% of the sample.

What the authors observed across the whole study: Pairwise subsampling led to the expectation that sequencing depth would affect the degree of clonotype sharing among donors. The small number of donors limited the genetic and exposure-history diversity represented. Higher generation probabilities were observed for clonotypes shared by all four sorted-subset donors than for non-shared clonotypes. Sampling was limited to blood, and TCR repertoires in tissue likely differ from TCR repertoires in blood. Across several donors, around 5% of naive CD4, 3% to 3.5% of naive CD8, around 2.1% of memory CD4, and approximately 0.4% of memory CD8 clonotypes were shared. Rarefaction of sorted-subset datasets indicated incomplete sequencing despite the large sequencing depth. Naive subsets generally had larger estimated clonotype richness than memory subsets.

The sequence came from a man aged 18 to 29 in good health. The chain joins TRBV18 to TRBJ2-2, and TRBD1 aligns with 9 junction nucleotides. Sequencing input: memory CD4+ T cells sorted from blood. The label giving this sample's cell subset or site can be read as: CD45RA-negative fraction. The DNA sequence follows: TGTGCCAGCTCACCACCCGGGACAGGGCTGAAAACCGGGGAGCTGTTTTTT. Its protein reads: CASSPPGTGLKTGELFF.